Reported below is one TCR beta chain. This table comes from immunoSEQ multiplex PCR, and its TCRdb copy is limited to in-frame clones, with some not included. In the table there are around 61,000 clones, approximately 83% of which are singletons. The sample belongs to a study of technical replicates of blood from a handful of donors. This CDR3 has 14 amino acids. The junction had 0 bases not matched to a gene; V was cut back by 3 bases and J by 3 bases. Germline CDR1 reads SGHVS; CDR2 reads FNYEAQ. This TCR came from a human donor in good health. Some clones in this sample may be carry-over from other donors' samples. The sample was PBMCs. J is TRBJ1-4 and V is TRBV7-6; 8 bases match TRBD1. CDR3: CASSLGQANEKLFF. DNA of the CDR3: TGTGCCAGCAGCTTGGGACAGGCTAATGAAAAACTGTTTTTT.